This T cell receptor (beta chain) was profiled in a study of blood T cell repertoires in COVID-19. Original methodology: Counts of nucleated cells, estimated from reference gene primer amplification, were obtained. The data were produced by immunoSEQ multiplex PCR, yet TCRdb's version contains in-frame clones alone and is incomplete. The D gene and trimming were derived from the DNA, and the V and J assignments and clone size from that table. The sample yields some 76,000 clones, roughly nine tenths seen once. CDR3 length equals 15 residues. The germline V gene encodes CDR1 MGHRA and CDR2 YSYEKL. V trimming: 3 bases; J trimming: 1 base; junction bases outside the gene matches: 2. This clone appeared once.

Sequences were obtained from peripheral blood. The TCR was taken from an elderly man in a cohort sampled during active COVID-19. The chain has TRBV4-1 and TRBJ2-2; 7 bases match TRBD2. The CDR3 DNA reads as TGCGCCAGCAGCCAGGGACTACGGAACACCGGGGAGCTGTTTTTT. This gives the protein CASSQGLRNTGELFF.